One and the same sample provided the 3 T cell receptor beta chains below, sequenced in a study of metastatic and nonmetastatic thyroid tumors. Thyroid surgery was performed in patients who had received no treatment beforehand. TCRdb re-analyzed the PCR reads using MiXCR. The sample contains around 37,000 clones, roughly a quarter of which appear only once. Sequenced material: blood. The receptors were gathered from a female donor with papillary thyroid cancer or a benign thyroid nodule (not recorded which). Some clones in this sample may be carry-over from other donors' samples.

Turning to this clone: Germline is not matched at one junction end, which may reflect a read error. The rearrangement joins TRBV7-2 to TRBJ1-1; a possible D gene is TRBD1 (5 bases). CDR3 length: 14 amino acids. The germline V gene encodes CDR1 SGHTA and CDR2 FQGNSA. CDR3 coding DNA: TGTGCCAGCAGCTCGACAGCGGTACACACTGAATCTTTCTTT. It codes for CASSSTAVHTESFF.

V usage is TRBV20-1 and J usage is TRBJ1-1; D not resolved. V lost 3 bases, J lost 6 bases, and 11 bases lay in between. CDR3 length: 12 residues. From germline, CDR1 is DFQATT and CDR2 SNEGSKA (reference sequence). CDR3 DNA: TGCAGTGCTAGCCCGGGAACGGCTGAAGCTTTCTTT. Amino acid sequence: CSASPGTAEAFF.

This clone was recorded at least ten times. The rearrangement joins TRBV5-1 to TRBJ2-3; 7 bases line up with TRBD1. This CDR3 spans 15 amino acids. Germline CDR1 and CDR2: SGHRS and YFSETQ. After removal of 3 bases from V and 3 bases from J, the junction contained 7 bases not matched to a gene. This CDR3 reads CASSSRTGATDTQYF. CDR3 sequence (DNA): TGCGCCAGCAGCTCCCGGACAGGAGCAACAGATACGCAGTATTTT. Drawing the rest from reference TRBV5-1 and TRBJ2-3, the complete variable domain is KAGVTQTPRYLIKTRGQQVTLSCSPISGHRSVSWYQQTPGQGLQFLFEYFSETQRNKGNFPGRFSGRQFSNSRSEMNVSTLELGDSALYLCASSSRTGATDTQYFGPGTRLTVL.